The 30 T cell receptor beta chains reported below all come from one sample, sequenced in a study of cytotoxic CD8 clonotypes in ibrutinib-treated CLL. Profiling relied on immunoSEQ multiplex PCR, and the TCRdb table lists in-frame clones only, not all of them. This sample has some 200,000 clones, with roughly 77% found just once. The input for sequencing was PBMCs, taken after 12 months of ibrutinib treatment. The source of these receptors is a human donor with chronic lymphocytic leukemia.

The chain links TRBV5-8 to TRBJ1-6, with no clear D. This CDR3 has 16 amino acids. V lost 0 bases, J lost 0 bases, and 7 bases lay in between. Germline CDR1 and CDR2: SGHTS and YDEGEE. CDR3 sequence reads: CASSLVENSYNSPLHF. The CDR3 nucleotides are TGTGCCAGCAGCTTGGTTGAAAACTCCTATAATTCACCCCTCCACTTT.

The chain joins TRBV18 to TRBJ1-1, with D possibly TRBD1 on 5 matching bases. The CDR3 is 11 residues long. Germline lookup yields CDR1 KGHSH and CDR2 LQKENI. V lost 8 bases to trimming and J lost 3 bases, with 7 bases between them. The CDR3 loop reads CASQGYTEAFF. In DNA form, the CDR3 reads TGTGCCAGCCAGGGTTACACTGAAGCTTTCTTT.

On this clone itself: At one of its ends the junction is not consistent with the germline gene, which may arise from a read error. CDR3 bases: TGTGTCAGCTGGACGGGCAGGGAGGCTAACTATGGCTACACCTTC. Amino acid sequence: CVSWTGREANYGYTF. The chain employs TRBV27 and TRBJ1-2, with D perhaps matching TRBD1 (5 bases). This CDR3 comprises 15 residues. Germline CDR1 reads MNHEY; CDR2 reads SMNVEV (reference sequence).

The J gene is TRBJ2-2, the V gene TRBV7-8, with a possible D match to TRBD2 (5 bases). The CDR3 length is 13 residues. V was shortened by 3 bases and J by 5 bases, with 7 bases between the two germline ends. Germline CDR1 and CDR2: SGHVS and FQNEAQ. The CDR3 DNA reads TGTGCCAGCAGCTTCGAGCGGACCGGGGAGCTGTTTTTT. It encodes CASSFERTGELFF.

The CDR3 here is CASSLSGAGANVLTF. CDR3 nucleotide sequence: TGTGCCAGCAGTTTATCTGGCGCCGGGGCCAACGTCCTGACTTTC. The V and J genes are TRBV27 and TRBJ2-6; unclear D gene. This CDR3 has 15 amino acids. V lost 0 bases, J lost 4 bases, and 7 bases lay in between. The germline CDR1 and CDR2 sequences are MNHEY and SMNVEV (reference sequence).

The chain links TRBV15 to TRBJ2-1, with D uncertain. V shed 3 bases and J shed 6 bases, with 3 bases lying between them. The length of the CDR3 is 11 residues. The V gene's germline CDR1 is LNHNV and CDR2 YYDKDF (reference sequence). CDR3 sequence: CATSRLNEQFF. CDR3 nucleotides: TGTGCCACCAGCAGGCTCAATGAGCAGTTCTTC.

The chain recombines TRBV6-5 with TRBJ1-1, with D possibly TRBD1 on 5 matching bases. Per germline, CDR1 MNHEY and CDR2 SVGAGI. There are 14 residues in the CDR3. Trimming removed 6 bases at V and 2 bases at J, with 13 bases between. As DNA, the CDR3 is TGTGCCAGCAGCATAGACAGACTCAACACTGAAGCTTTCTTT. It encodes CASSIDRLNTEAFF.

J is TRBJ1-5 and V is TRBV27, with TRBD1 matching 12 bases. CDR1 and CDR2 from the germline V gene are MNHEY and SMNVEV (reference sequence). The CDR3 has 14 residues. Trimming at V came to 3 bases and at J to 7 bases, leaving 1 base not matched to a gene. CDR3: CASSFGTGGQPQHF. CDR3 DNA: TGTGCCAGCAGTTTCGGGACAGGGGGCCAGCCCCAGCATTTT.

The count of this clone is one. The chain has TRBV4-1 and TRBJ2-3; D tentatively reads TRBD1 or TRBD2 (6 bases each). Trimming left V 0 bases short and J 8 bases short, with 15 bases between. The germline V gene encodes CDR1 MGHRA and CDR2 YSYEKL. This CDR3 region has 15 residues. In nucleotides, the CDR3 is TGCGCCAGCAGCCAAGATCGCGGGACAATCGGTACGCAGTATTTT. This codes for CASSQDRGTIGTQYF.

This clone was found a few times. The genes are TRBV9 and TRBJ1-1; D is undetermined. The ends were cut back, 0 bases at V and 2 bases at J, with 17 bases in the middle. The CDR3 consists of 17 residues. Germline V gene sequence: CDR1 SGDLS, CDR2 YYNGEE. Written as DNA, the CDR3 is TGTGCCAGCAGCGTAGTAGATCGTTCAGGAGGAAACACTGAAGCTTTCTTT. Translation gives CASSVVDRSGGNTEAFF.

The V and J genes are TRBV19 and TRBJ2-1; 9 bases align to TRBD2. V was clipped by 4 bases and J by 9 bases; unmatched bases: 4. CDR3 length equals 13 residues. Per the germline V gene, CDR1 is LNHDA and CDR2 is SQIVND (reference sequence). This chain's CDR3 is CASSTPSGTEQFF. CDR3 DNA sequence: TGTGCCAGTAGTACTCCTAGCGGGACTGAGCAGTTCTTC.

The chain combines TRBV30 with TRBJ1-2, with D hard to call. Trimming took 0 bases from V and 7 from J, leaving 9 bases between them. Germline V gives CDR1 GTSNPN, CDR2 SVGIG (reference sequence). The CDR3 runs 12 residues. This CDR3 is CAWSVPPGGYTF. The CDR3 DNA follows: TGTGCCTGGAGTGTACCCCCGGGTGGCTACACCTTC.

This clone was found a few times. The chain uses TRBV28 and TRBJ1-2; no reliable D call. Per the germline V gene, CDR1 is MDHEN and CDR2 is SYDVKM. This CDR3 comprises 15 residues. V dropped 3 bases and J dropped 5 bases, with 16 bases sitting between them. The CDR3 DNA sequence: TGTGCCAGCAGTTTGACCACAGCATCTAGGTATGGCTACACCTTC. Its protein is CASSLTTASRYGYTF.

The V gene is TRBV30, the J gene TRBJ2-5; D gene unclear. This CDR3 contains 14 residues. CDR1 and CDR2 from the germline V gene are GTSNPN and SVGIG (reference sequence). V lost 8 bases and J 5 bases, leaving 21 bases between the germline ends. The CDR3 region has the DNA TGTGCCCGCGGAGCCGGTCACCAGTGGGAGACCCAGTACTTC. It codes for CARGAGHQWETQYF.

The gene calls are TRBV15 and TRBJ2-1, with 8 bases fitting TRBD2. This CDR3 has 18 amino acids. After removal of 0 bases from V and 5 bases from J, the junction contained 12 bases not matched to a gene. Germline values: CDR1 LNHNV, CDR2 YYDKDF (reference sequence). The CDR3, as DNA: TGTGCCACCAGCAGAGATCGGGTAGCGGGGTCTTTCCACAATGAGCAGTTCTTC. Encoded protein: CATSRDRVAGSFHNEQFF.

This clone was picked up a small number of times. The chain employs TRBV7-3 and TRBJ1-2, with 9 bases lining up with TRBD1. CDR3 length: 15 amino acids. The germline V gene encodes CDR1 SGHTA and CDR2 FQGTGA. V trimming: 5 bases; J trimming: 2 bases; junction bases outside the gene matches: 6. The CDR3 reads CASSAWDRVNYGYTF. The CDR3 DNA sequence: TGTGCCAGCAGCGCGTGGGACAGGGTAAACTATGGCTACACCTTC.

This clone was observed a handful of times. The genes are TRBV18 and TRBJ2-5; D not resolved. Germline CDR1 KGHSH, CDR2 LQKENI. V was cut by 3 bases and J by 3 bases, with 11 bases left in between. The CDR3 runs to 14 residues. The CDR3 DNA sequence: TGTGCCAGCTCACCCCGCTCCCGAGAAGAGACCCAGTACTTC. Protein: CASSPRSREETQYF.

CDR3 in DNA: TGTGCCAGCAGTTACAAACAGGGGTACGAGCAGTACTTC. Translated, it gives CASSYKQGYEQYF. The V gene is TRBV6-5, the J gene TRBJ2-7, with TRBD1 identical over 7 bases. The CDR3 sequence is 13 residues long. Germline lookup yields CDR1 MNHEY and CDR2 SVGAGI. J lost 4 bases, V lost 2 bases, and 2 bases had no gene match.

The rearrangement joins TRBV4-1 to TRBJ2-7; 9 nucleotides align to TRBD1. The CDR3 contains 14 residues. The V gene's germline CDR1 is MGHRA and CDR2 YSYEKL. Unmatched junction bases numbered 12, after V lost 3 bases and J lost 12 bases. The CDR3, as DNA: TGCGCCAGCAGCCAGGGAAAGGGGACAGGGTCGTTGTACTTC. Protein sequence: CASSQGKGTGSLYF.

This clone was seen many times. The same CDR3 can be traced to other DNA sequences in this sample. The gene calls are TRBV30 and TRBJ2-1; D not resolved. V shed 0 bases and J shed 6 bases, with 6 bases lying between them. Germline V CDR1 and CDR2: GTSNPN, SVGIG (reference sequence). The CDR3 runs 12 residues. The CDR3 DNA follows: TGTGCCTGGAGTGTACAAGGCAATGAGCAGTTCTTC. Its translation is CAWSVQGNEQFF.

The rearrangement links TRBV28 to TRBJ1-5, with 7 bases that match TRBD1. CDR3 size: 15 residues. The trim removed 7 bases at V and 5 bases at J, leaving 11 bases unmatched. Germline assignment: CDR1 MDHEN and CDR2 SYDVKM. The CDR3 region is CASNDPSGGYQPQHF. The CDR3 DNA follows: TGTGCCAGCAACGATCCGTCAGGGGGGTATCAGCCCCAGCATTTT.

This chain links TRBV7-2 with TRBJ1-2; D gene unclear. V shed 1 base and J shed 2 bases, with 2 bases lying between them. Germline CDR1 SGHTA, CDR2 FQGNSA. CDR3 size: 12 residues. CDR3 nucleotides: TGTGCCAGCAGCTTAGGAAACTATGGCTACACCTTC. This gives the protein CASSLGNYGYTF. The full variable domain, its missing parts supplied by reference TRBV7-2 and TRBJ1-2, is GAGVSQSPSNKVTEKGKDVELRCDPISGHTALYWYRQSLGQGLEFLIYFQGNSAPDKSGLPSDRFSAERTGGSVSTLTIQRTQQEDSAVYLCASSLGNYGYTFGSGTRLTVV.

The chain has TRBV7-9 and TRBJ1-5; TRBD1 is a possible D gene (6 bases). With 5 bases removed from V and 1 base from J, the gap between germline ends came to 9 bases. The CDR3 runs 14 residues. Germline V gene lookup returns CDR1 SEHNR and CDR2 FQNEAQ (reference sequence). DNA for the CDR3: TGTGCCAGCAGCCCAACAGGGAGCAATCAGCCCCAGCATTTT. Translated: CASSPTGSNQPQHF.

The chain couples TRBV7-9 to TRBJ1-6; 7 nucleotides line up with TRBD1. With 2 bases clipped from V and 5 bases from J, the junction kept 3 bases outside the gene matches. The CDR3 is 15 residues long. Germline values: CDR1 SEHNR, CDR2 FQNEAQ (reference sequence). DNA for the CDR3: TGTGCCAGCAGCTTAAATCAGGGGGATAATTCACCCCTCCACTTT. It encodes CASSLNQGDNSPLHF.

This chain connects TRBV5-4 to TRBJ1-6, with D unresolved. The CDR3 sequence is 12 residues long. Deletions cut 2 bases from V and 14 bases from J, with 11 bases between. The germline V gene has CDR1 SGHNT and CDR2 YYREEE (reference sequence). CDR3 in amino acids: CASSLYPETLHF. The CDR3 DNA is TGTGCCAGCAGCTTATACCCGGAGACCCTCCACTTT.

This sequence joins TRBV11-3 and TRBJ2-7; tentatively, D is TRBD1 (6 bases). The V end was cut by 3 bases, the J end by 5 bases, with 11 bases between. This CDR3 comprises 13 residues. The germline V gene encodes CDR1 SGHNT and CDR2 YENEEA. The chain's CDR3 is CASSLTGIHEQYF. The CDR3 DNA follows: TGTGCCAGCAGCTTGACAGGAATACACGAGCAGTACTTC. The full variable domain, its missing parts supplied by reference TRBV11-3 and TRBJ2-7, is EAGVVQSPRYKIIEKKQPVAFWCNPISGHNTLYWYLQNLGQGPELLIRYENEEAVDDSQLPKDRFSAERLKGVDSTLKIQPAELGDSAVYLCASSLTGIHEQYFGPGTRLTVT.

J is TRBJ2-1 and V is TRBV7-3; TRBD1 matches at 7 bases. In germline, CDR1 is SGHTA, CDR2 FQGTGA. CDR3 size: 13 residues. V shed 2 bases and J 6 bases; nucleotides not matched to a gene: 1. The CDR3 is CASSLAGGNEQFF. As DNA, the CDR3 is TGTGCCAGCAGCTTAGCAGGGGGCAATGAGCAGTTCTTC.

This clone has just a few counts. The rearrangement uses TRBV15 and TRBJ1-1; no reliable D call. V shed 0 bases and J shed 6 bases, with 8 bases lying between them. The CDR3 has 13 residues. In germline, CDR1 is LNHNV, CDR2 YYDKDF (reference sequence). The CDR3 nucleotides are TGTGCCACCAGCAGAGATCGGGTCCCTGAAGCTTTCTTT. Residues: CATSRDRVPEAFF.

V usage is TRBV11-1 and J usage is TRBJ2-3; D is unclear. The CDR3 is 16 residues long. The V end lost 0 bases, the J end lost 1 base, and 11 bases lay between the germline ends. CDR1 and CDR2 from the germline V gene are SGHAT and FQDESV (reference sequence). The chain's CDR3 is CASSLAPSGGTDTQYF. The DNA of the CDR3 is TGTGCCAGCAGCTTAGCCCCTAGTGGGGGCACAGATACGCAGTATTTT.

This clone occurred once. This chain connects TRBV30 to TRBJ1-5, with D possibly TRBD1 on 5 matching bases. Deletions cut 2 bases from V and 6 bases from J, with 20 bases between. Germline V CDR1 and CDR2: GTSNPN, SVGIG (reference sequence). The CDR3 sequence is 16 residues long. The CDR3 DNA reads TGTGCCTGGAGTAATGCACTAAGAGGGGCTGGTCAGCCCCAGCATTTT. Protein: CAWSNALRGAGQPQHF.